This T cell receptor (beta chain) emerged from a study of post-analysis software for immune sequencing data. Background on the study: Relapsing-remitting, secondary progressive and progressive-relapsing forms of multiple sclerosis all featured among disease courses.

In its sample, this clonotype was seen a few times. As yet, its antigen is unknown. Study-wide findings and caveats: Significantly lower normalized Chao1 diversity was seen in multiple sclerosis patients than in controls. Strong co-clustering by F measure linked samples that shared a preparation batch.

TCR beta cDNA libraries had unique molecular identifiers. Yield was 450,000 to 650,000 cDNA molecules from approximately 0.95 to 9.8 million T cells. TCRdb itself ran the PCR reads through MiXCR, one entry per CDR3 protein. Here the sample spans more than 500,000 distinct CDR3 sequences, around a third being singletons. The sequencing input was blood. This clonotype was obtained from a girl aged 2 to 17 with multiple sclerosis.

DNA for the CDR3: TGTGCCAGCAGCTTGGGCTGGGGGGGGGGCACAGATACGCAGTATTTT. The encoded protein is CASSLGWGGGTDTQYF. This chain connects TRBV7-2 to TRBJ2-3; 7 bases line up with TRBD2. The germline gives CDR1 SGHTA, CDR2 FQGNSA. This CDR3 is built from 16 residues. V trimming: 3 bases; J trimming: 1 base; junction bases outside the gene matches: 7.